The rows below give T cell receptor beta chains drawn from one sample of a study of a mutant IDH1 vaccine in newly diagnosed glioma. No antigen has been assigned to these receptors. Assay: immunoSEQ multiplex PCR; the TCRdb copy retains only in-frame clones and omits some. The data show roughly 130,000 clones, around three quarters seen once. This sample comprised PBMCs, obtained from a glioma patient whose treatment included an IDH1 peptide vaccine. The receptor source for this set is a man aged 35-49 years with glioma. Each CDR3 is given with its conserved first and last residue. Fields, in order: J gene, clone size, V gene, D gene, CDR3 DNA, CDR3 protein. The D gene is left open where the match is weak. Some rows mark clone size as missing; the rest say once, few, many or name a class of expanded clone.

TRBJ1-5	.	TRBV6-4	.	TGTGCCAGCAGTGACAGCAATCAGCCCCAGCATTTT	CASSDSNQPQHF
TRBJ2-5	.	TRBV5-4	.	TGTGCCAGCAGCAAGGACAGCCAAGAGACCCAGTACTTC	CASSKDSQETQYF
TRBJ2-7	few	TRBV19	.	TGTGCCAGCACCAACTGGGGGAACTACGAGCAGTACTTC	CASTNWGNYEQYF
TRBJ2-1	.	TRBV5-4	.	TGTGCCAGCAGCTTGAACGCCCGCGGTGAGCAGTTCTTC	CASSLNARGEQFF
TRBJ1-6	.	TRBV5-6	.	TGTGCCAGCAGTTTCCTAAATTCACCCCTCCACTTT	CASSFLNSPLHF
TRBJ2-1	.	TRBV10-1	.	TGCGCCAGCAGCGTAGGACTATACAATGAGCAGTTCTTC	CASSVGLYNEQFF
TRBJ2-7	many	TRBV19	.	TGTGCCAGTAGTATAGTTCGGGGGGCCAGTACCTACGAGCAGTACTTC	CASSIVRGASTYEQYF
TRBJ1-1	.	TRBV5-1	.	TGCGCCAGCAGCTTGGATGGTGCGAACACTGAAGCTTTCTTT	CASSLDGANTEAFF
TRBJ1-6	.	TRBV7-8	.	TGTGCCAGCAGCTCCCAAACGGGTAATTCACCCCTCCACTTT	CASSSQTGNSPLHF
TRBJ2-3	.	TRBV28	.	TGTGCCAGCAGTTTCCGGGTGGCAGGCACAGATACGCAGTATTTT	CASSFRVAGTDTQYF
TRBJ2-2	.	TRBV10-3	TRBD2	TGTGCCATCAATGAAGCGGGAGGAACCGGGGAGCTGTTTTTT	CAINEAGGTGELFF
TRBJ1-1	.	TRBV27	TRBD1	TGTGCCAGCAGTAACTTCCCAGGGGGCGGGTTCGGCACTGAAGCTTTCTTT	CASSNFPGGGFGTEAFF
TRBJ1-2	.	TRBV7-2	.	TGTGCCAGCAGCTTAGCCGTCATGGGGGGGTACTATGGCTACACCTTC	CASSLAVMGGYYGYTF
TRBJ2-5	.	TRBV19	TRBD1	TGTGCCAGTAGCTCGACAGGGGCGCGGGAGACCCAGTACTTC	CASSSTGARETQYF
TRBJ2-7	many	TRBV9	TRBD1	TGTGCCAGCAGCATCCGGACAGGGCCAGGGAACGAGCAGTACTTC	CASSIRTGPGNEQYF
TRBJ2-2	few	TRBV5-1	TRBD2	TGCGCCAGCCTCCCGGAGGGAGGGAGCACCGGGGAGCTGTTTTTT	CASLPEGGSTGELFF
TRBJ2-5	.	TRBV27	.	TGTGCCAGCAGTTTTAGTCTCAGGGGGCGCGGGAGGGCCCCCAGGGAGACCCAGTACTTC	CASSFSLRGRGRAPRETQYF
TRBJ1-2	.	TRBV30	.	TGTGCCTGGAGTGTAACCGGGACAAACTATGGCTACACCTTC	CAWSVTGTNYGYTF
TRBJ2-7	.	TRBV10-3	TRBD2	TGTGCCATCAGTGGCTCCAGCGGGGGGGCCTGGGAGCAGTACTTC	CAISGSSGGAWEQYF
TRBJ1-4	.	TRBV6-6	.	TGTGCCAGCAGTTACTCAGAACTGTTTTTT	CASSYSELFF
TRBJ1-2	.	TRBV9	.	TGTGCCAGCAGGAGGGCCGTGAACCTTAACTATGGCTACACCTTC	CASRRAVNLNYGYTF
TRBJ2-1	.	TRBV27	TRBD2	TGTGCCAGCAGCCTAAGGACTAGCGGGGGACACAATGAGCAGTTCTTC	CASSLRTSGGHNEQFF
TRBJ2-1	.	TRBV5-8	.	TGTGCCAGCAGCCCTGGACACGTTAGGGAGGATGAGCAGTTCTTC	CASSPGHVREDEQFF
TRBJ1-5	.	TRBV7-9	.	TGTGCCAGCAGCGATAGATTGGGGCCAGGCAGCAATCAGCCCCAGCATTTT	CASSDRLGPGSNQPQHF
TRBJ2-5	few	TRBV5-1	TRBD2	TGCGCCAGCAGCTTGGCCGGCGGGAGGACTAGAGATGAGGCCCAGTACTTC	CASSLAGGRTRDEAQYF
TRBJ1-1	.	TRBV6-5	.	TGTGCCAGCAGCCTGTATGGGGGTGGATATTTCTTT	CASSLYGGGYFF
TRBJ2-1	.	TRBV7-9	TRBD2	TGTGCCAGCAGCTTCGAGCGGGACCCCCGTCGAGAGCAGTTCTTC	CASSFERDPRREQFF
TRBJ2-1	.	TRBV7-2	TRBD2	TGTGCCAGCAGCTTAGGGCTAGCGGGATTTGGGGGCAATGAGCAGTTCTTC	CASSLGLAGFGGNEQFF
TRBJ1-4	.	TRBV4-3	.	TGCGCCAGCAGCCAAGCGTTGGATACTAAACTGTTTTTT	CASSQALDTKLFF
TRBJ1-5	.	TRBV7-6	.	TGTGCCAGCAGCCCTGTGGGAGGCGCAGGACAGCCCCAGCATTTT	CASSPVGGAGQPQHF
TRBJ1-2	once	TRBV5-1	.	TGCGCCAGCAGCTTGCTAATGGACCAGGGGAACTATGGCTACACCTTC	CASSLLMDQGNYGYTF
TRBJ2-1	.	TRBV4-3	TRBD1	TGCGCCAGCAGCCAAGATAACAGGGGTTTTGGGCTAGCTTACAATGAGCAGTTCTTC	CASSQDNRGFGLAYNEQFF
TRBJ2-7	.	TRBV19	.	TGTGCCAGTAGTACTGGACTTGCCAACCCTTACGAGCAGTACTTC	CASSTGLANPYEQYF
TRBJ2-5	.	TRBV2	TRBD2	TGTGCCAGCAGGCCAGGACTAGCGGGGGCCCCTTGGGTGGAGACCCAGTACTTC	CASRPGLAGAPWVETQYF
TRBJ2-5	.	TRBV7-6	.	TGTGCCAGCAGCCGCCCAGGGGGGTACCAAGAGACCCAGTACTTC	CASSRPGGYQETQYF
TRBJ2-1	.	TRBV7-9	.	TGTGCCAGCAGCTTATGGAGCGACAATGAGCAGTTCTTC	CASSLWSDNEQFF
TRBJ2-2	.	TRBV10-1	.	TGCGCCAGCAGTGAGTTTCCCGGGACGAACACCGGGGAGCTGTTTTTT	CASSEFPGTNTGELFF
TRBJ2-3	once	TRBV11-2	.	TGTGCCAGCAGCTTAGTTGCGGCGGGGCCTAGCACAGATACGCAGTATTTT	CASSLVAAGPSTDTQYF
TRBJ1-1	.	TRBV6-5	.	TGTGCCAGCAGTCCCCGGGGGGGTATGAACACTGAAGCTTTCTTT	CASSPRGGMNTEAFF